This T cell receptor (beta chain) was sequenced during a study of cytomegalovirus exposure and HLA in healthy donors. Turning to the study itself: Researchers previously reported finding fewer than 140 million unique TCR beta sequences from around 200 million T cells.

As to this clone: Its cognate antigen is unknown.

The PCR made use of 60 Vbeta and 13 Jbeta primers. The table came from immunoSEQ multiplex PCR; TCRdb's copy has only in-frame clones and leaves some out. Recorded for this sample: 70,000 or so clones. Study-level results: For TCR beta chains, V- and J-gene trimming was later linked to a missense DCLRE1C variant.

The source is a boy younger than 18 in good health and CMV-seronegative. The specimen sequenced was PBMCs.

CDR3 sequence reads: CASSLDVRETQYF. As DNA, the CDR3 is TGTGCCAGCAGCTTAGATGTTCGGGAGACCCAGTACTTC. The genes are TRBV11-2 and TRBJ2-5; D is uncertain. This CDR3 has 13 residues. The ends were cut back, 0 bases at V and 5 bases at J, with 7 bases in the middle. The germline V gene has CDR1 SGHAT and CDR2 FQNNGV.